This T cell receptor (beta chain) is drawn from a study of pediatric ulcerative colitis. V lost 0 bases to trimming and J lost 6 bases, with 8 bases between them. CDR1 MNHEY and CDR2 SVGAGI come from the germline V gene. This CDR3 has 14 amino acids. Rectal tissue came from one to two pinch biopsies taken at colonoscopy. Study-level results: Acute severe colitis showed lower rectal diversity from clonal expansions.

With respect to this clone: The target antigen is unknown.

The protocol was immunoSEQ multiplex PCR, while the TCRdb copy is restricted to in-frame clones and leaves out a portion. The table has about 17,000 clones, approximately 69% seen once. Material: gut tissue. The chain is built from TRBV6-5 and TRBJ2-2; D unclear. The TCR sequence derives from a girl under 18 with moderate ulcerative colitis. The DNA for the CDR3 is TGTGCCAGCAGTTACTCGATTACGTCCGGGGAGCTGTTTTTT. Its translation: CASSYSITSGELFF.